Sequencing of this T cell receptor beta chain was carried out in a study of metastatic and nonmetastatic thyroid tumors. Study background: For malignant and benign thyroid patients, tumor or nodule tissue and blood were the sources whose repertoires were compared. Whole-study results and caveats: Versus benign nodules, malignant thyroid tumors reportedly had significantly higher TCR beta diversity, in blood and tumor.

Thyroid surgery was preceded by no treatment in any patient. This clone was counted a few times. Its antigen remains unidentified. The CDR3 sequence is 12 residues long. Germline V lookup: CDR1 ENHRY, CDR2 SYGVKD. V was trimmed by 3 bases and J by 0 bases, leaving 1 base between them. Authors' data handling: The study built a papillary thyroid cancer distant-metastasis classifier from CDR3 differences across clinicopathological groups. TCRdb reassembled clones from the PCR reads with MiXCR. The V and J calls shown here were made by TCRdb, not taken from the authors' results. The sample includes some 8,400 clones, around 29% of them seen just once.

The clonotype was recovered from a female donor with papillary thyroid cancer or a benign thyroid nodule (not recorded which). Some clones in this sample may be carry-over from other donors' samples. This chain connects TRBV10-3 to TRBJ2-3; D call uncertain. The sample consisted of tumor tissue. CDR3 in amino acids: CAISDSTDTQYF. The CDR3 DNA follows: TGTGCCATCAGTGACAGCACAGATACGCAGTATTTT.